This T cell receptor (beta chain) derives from a study of blood T cell repertoires in COVID-19. V was shortened by 2 bases and J by 4 bases, with 24 bases between the two germline ends. Per the germline V gene, CDR1 is SGHTA and CDR2 is FQGNSA. The CDR3 totals 18 residues. Measured with immunoSEQ multiplex PCR; TCRdb has only the in-frame clones, and not every one. The table records approximately 63,000 clones, 86% of them present only once. What was sequenced was peripheral blood. The TCR was taken from a woman aged 80 or over with acute or convalescent COVID-19. The chain couples TRBV7-2 to TRBJ2-7; TRBD2 might be the D (7 bases). CDR3 sequence reads: CASSLTRGGGIIIYEQYF. CDR3 nucleotides: TGTGCCAGCAGCTTAACCCGAGGGGGGGGTATCATTATTTACGAGCAGTACTTC.